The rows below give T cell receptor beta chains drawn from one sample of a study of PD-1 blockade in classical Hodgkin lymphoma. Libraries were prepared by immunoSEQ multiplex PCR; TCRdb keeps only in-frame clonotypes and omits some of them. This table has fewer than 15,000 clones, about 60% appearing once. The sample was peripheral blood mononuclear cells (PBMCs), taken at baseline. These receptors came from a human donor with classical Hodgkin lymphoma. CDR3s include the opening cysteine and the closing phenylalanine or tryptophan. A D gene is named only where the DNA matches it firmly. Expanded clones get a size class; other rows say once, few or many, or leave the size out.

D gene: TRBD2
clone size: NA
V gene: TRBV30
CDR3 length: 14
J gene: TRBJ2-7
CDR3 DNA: TGTGCCTGGAGTGTATTTGCGGGAGAGGGAGAGCAGTACTTC
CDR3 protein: CAWSVFAGEGEQYF

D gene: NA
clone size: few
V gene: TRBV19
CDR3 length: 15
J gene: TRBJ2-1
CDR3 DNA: TGTGCCAGTAGTATAGGTGTACATCCATACAATGAGCAGTTCTTC
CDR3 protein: CASSIGVHPYNEQFF

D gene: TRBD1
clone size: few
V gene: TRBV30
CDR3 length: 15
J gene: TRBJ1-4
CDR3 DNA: TGTGCCTGGAGTGTACAGTGGGACAGGAATGAAAAACTGTTTTTT
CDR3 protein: CAWSVQWDRNEKLFF

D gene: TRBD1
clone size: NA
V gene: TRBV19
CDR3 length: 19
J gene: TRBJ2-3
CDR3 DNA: TGTGCCAGTAGTCCCGACGAAAGACCGGGACAGGGGTCAACAGATACGCAGTATTTT
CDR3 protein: CASSPDERPGQGSTDTQYF

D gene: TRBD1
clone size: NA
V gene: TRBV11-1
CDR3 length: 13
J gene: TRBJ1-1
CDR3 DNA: TGTGCCAGCAGCCCCGGACAGGGGGTTCCGGCTTTCTTT
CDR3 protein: CASSPGQGVPAFF

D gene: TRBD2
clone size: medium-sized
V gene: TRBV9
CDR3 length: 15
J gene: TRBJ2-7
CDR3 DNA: TGTGCCAGCAGCGTAGGAGGACTAGCGGGAGACGAGCAGTACTTC
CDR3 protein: CASSVGGLAGDEQYF

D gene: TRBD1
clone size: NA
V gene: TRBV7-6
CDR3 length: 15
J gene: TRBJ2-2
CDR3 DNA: TGTGCCAGCAGCCTCGGGACAGCGAACACCGGGGAGCTGTTTTTT
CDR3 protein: CASSLGTANTGELFF

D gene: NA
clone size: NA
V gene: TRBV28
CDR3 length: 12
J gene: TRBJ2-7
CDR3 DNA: TGTGCCAGCACCCAATCCCGGGGCGAGCAGTACTTC
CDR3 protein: CASTQSRGEQYF

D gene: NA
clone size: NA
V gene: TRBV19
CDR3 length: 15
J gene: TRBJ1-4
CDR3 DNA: TGTGCCAGTAGTCTGGGGTTCGCGACTAATGAAAAACTGTTTTTT
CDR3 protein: CASSLGFATNEKLFF

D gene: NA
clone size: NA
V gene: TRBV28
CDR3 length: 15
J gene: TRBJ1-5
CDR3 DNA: TGTGCCAGCAGTTTTGGATGGGATAGCAATCAGCCCCAGCATTTT
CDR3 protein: CASSFGWDSNQPQHF

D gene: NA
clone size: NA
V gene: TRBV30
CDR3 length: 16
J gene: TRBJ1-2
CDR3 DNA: TGTGCCTGGAGTGGGTACAGAGCCGAAACGGGCTATGGCTACACCTTC
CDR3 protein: CAWSGYRAETGYGYTF

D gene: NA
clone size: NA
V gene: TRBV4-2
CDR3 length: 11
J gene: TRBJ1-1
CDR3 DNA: TGTGCCAGCAGCCAAGAGCCTGAAGCTTTCTTT
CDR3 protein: CASSQEPEAFF

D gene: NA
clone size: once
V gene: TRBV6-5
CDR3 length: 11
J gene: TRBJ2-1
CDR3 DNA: TGTGCCAGCAGTTACTCTTGGGAGCAGTTCTTC
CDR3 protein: CASSYSWEQFF

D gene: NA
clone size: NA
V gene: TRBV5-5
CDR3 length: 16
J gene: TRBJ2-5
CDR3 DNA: TGTGCCAGCAGCATACCGACAGGAGTGGAGCAAGAGACCCAGTACTTC
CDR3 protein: CASSIPTGVEQETQYF

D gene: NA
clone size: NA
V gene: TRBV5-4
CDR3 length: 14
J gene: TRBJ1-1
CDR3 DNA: TGTGCCAGCAGCAACGGACGGGTGAACACTGAAGCTTTCTTT
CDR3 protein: CASSNGRVNTEAFF

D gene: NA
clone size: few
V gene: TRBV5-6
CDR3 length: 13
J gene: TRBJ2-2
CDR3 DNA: TGTGCCAGCAGCCCATGGGGTGCCGGGGAGCTGTTTTTT
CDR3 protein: CASSPWGAGELFF

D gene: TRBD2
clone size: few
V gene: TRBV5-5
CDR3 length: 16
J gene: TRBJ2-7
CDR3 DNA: TGTGCCAGCAGCGGATTAGCGGGAAATAGGGCGGACGAGCAGTACTTC
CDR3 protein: CASSGLAGNRADEQYF

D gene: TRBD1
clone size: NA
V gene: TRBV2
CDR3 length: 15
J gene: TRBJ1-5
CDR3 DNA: TGTGCCAGCAGTGAGGGACAGGGAGTCCGTCAGCCCCAGCATTTT
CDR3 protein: CASSEGQGVRQPQHF

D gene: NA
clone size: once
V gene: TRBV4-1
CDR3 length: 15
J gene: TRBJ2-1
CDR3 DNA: TGCGCCAGCAGCCAACGACAGGGAGGACAATACGAGCAGTTCTTC
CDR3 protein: CASSQRQGGQYEQFF

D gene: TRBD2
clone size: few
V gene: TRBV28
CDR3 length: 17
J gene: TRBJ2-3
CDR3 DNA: TGTGCCAGCAGTTCTAGTACAAAACTAGCGGACACAGATACGCAGTATTTT
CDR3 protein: CASSSSTKLADTDTQYF

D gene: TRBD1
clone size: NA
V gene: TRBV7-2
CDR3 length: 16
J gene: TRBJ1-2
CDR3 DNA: TGTGCCAGCAGCTTAGGAGCCCGGGACAGGGGATCTGGCTACACCTTC
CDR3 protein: CASSLGARDRGSGYTF

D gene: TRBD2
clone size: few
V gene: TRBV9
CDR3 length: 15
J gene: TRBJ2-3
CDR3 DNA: TGTGCCAGCAGCGTAACGGGACTAGGATTAGATACGCAGTATTTT
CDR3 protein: CASSVTGLGLDTQYF